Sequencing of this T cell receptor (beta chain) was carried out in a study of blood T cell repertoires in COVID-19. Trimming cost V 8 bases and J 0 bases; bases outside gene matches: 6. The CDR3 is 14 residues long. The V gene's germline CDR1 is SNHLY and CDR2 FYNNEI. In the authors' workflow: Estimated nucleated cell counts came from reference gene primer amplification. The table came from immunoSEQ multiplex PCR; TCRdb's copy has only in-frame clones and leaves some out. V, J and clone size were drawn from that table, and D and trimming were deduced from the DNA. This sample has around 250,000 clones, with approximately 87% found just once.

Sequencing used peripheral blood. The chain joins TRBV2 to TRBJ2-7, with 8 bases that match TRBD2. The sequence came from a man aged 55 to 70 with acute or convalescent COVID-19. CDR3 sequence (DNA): TGTGCCAGCTTCTATAGCGGGACCTCCTACGAGCAGTACTTC. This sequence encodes CASFYSGTSYEQYF. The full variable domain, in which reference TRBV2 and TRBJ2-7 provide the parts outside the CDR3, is EPEVTQTPSHQVTQMGQEVILRCVPISNHLYFYWYRQILGQKVEFLVSFYNNEISEKSEIFDDQFSVERPDGSNFTLKIRSTKLEDSAMYFCASFYSGTSYEQYFGPGTRLTVT.